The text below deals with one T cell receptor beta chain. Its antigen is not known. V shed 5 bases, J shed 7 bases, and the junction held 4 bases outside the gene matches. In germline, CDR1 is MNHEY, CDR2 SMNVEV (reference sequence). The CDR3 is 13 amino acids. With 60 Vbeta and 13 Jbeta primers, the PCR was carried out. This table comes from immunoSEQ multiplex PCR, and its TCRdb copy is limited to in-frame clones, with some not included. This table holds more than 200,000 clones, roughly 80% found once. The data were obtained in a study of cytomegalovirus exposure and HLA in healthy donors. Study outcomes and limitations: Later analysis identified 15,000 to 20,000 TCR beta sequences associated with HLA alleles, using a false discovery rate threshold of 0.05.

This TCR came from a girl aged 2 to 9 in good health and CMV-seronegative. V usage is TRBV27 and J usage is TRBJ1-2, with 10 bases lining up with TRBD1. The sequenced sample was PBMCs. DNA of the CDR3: TGTGCCAGCAGTCCGGGACAGGGGTTTGGCTACACCTTC. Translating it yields CASSPGQGFGYTF.